These T cell receptor beta chains were read from a single sample in a study of regulatory T cells in long-lasting Graves disease. TCRdb passed the multiplex PCR reads through MiXCR, listing each CDR3 protein once. The sample includes 300,000 to 350,000 distinct CDR3 sequences, roughly 21% of them seen just once. Sequencing used peripheral blood mononuclear cells (PBMCs), obtained when the disease was refractory, from a patient treated with antithyroid drugs. The receptors were sampled from a female donor with Graves disease. The conserved cysteine and the conserved F or W are not part of the CDR3 here.

v_gene | CDR3aa
TRBV6-2/TRBV6-3 | ASLTGGTGEDRTEAF
TRBV28 | ASSVPAYEQY
TRBV6-2/TRBV6-3 | ASSRVGESYLYQETQY
TRBV18 | ASSPMAAPSNQPQH
TRBV5-1 | ASSLGSTGTYGYT
TRBV20-1 | SARDGGTYGYT
TRBV19 | ASIPSDRAKGYGYT
TRBV5-1 | ASSLVQGAVSDTEAF
TRBV6-2/TRBV6-3 | ASSYSEGESNYGYT
TRBV5-8 | ASSPPRFGGPYEQY
TRBV6-1 | ASSGGGVALEQY
TRBV20-1 | SARVGRGLSNQPQH
TRBV5-1 | ASSEAGGYGHT
TRBV19 | ASSIGDTPYTEAF
TRBV12-3/TRBV12-4 | ASSPSSWREILAKNIQY
TRBV7-2 | ASSLAGGANTGELF
TRBV28 | ASSSRTSGSYEQY
TRBV7-2 | ASSLASTQMNTEAF
TRBV28 | ASSSAAGGSYNEQF
TRBV2 | ASSDIGYGYT
TRBV3-1 | ASSPLPIRGNQPQH
TRBV5-8 | ASSFGGLTSGNTEAF
TRBV10-3 | AISVGSGGNTIY
TRBV4-2 | ASSRSRRGTYTEAF
TRBV6-2/TRBV6-3 | ASSPPDRMNTEAF
TRBV6-1 | ASSLPEGRYEQY
TRBV27 | ASSFGADTEGT
TRBV11-2 | ASMRGAVNSPLH
TRBV12-3/TRBV12-4 | ASSFGVHNSPLH
TRBV20-1 | SASLDIRTDTQY
TRBV27 | ASSFMGQPQH
TRBV19 | ASSITGDGNQPQH
TRBV6-2/TRBV6-3 | ASSRPGATNEKLF
TRBV20-1 | SARTGQTQY
TRBV12-3/TRBV12-4 | ASSSSGWSNTGELF
TRBV12-3/TRBV12-4 | ASSGQGHGEQY
TRBV11-2 | ASSPSREKLF
TRBV7-6 | ASSPGQGGADYGYT
TRBV3-1 | ASSQGGRGAF
TRBV10-3 | AIRGQGAGANVLT
TRBV3-1 | ASSLGATGELF
TRBV25-1 | ASSSGDRVGYT
TRBV9 | ASSVGGSAYEQY
TRBV30 | AWSKTSGYEQY
TRBV7-2 | ASSLGGTPEYVY
TRBV29-1 | SVERQGNTEAF
TRBV2 | ASSRANQPQH